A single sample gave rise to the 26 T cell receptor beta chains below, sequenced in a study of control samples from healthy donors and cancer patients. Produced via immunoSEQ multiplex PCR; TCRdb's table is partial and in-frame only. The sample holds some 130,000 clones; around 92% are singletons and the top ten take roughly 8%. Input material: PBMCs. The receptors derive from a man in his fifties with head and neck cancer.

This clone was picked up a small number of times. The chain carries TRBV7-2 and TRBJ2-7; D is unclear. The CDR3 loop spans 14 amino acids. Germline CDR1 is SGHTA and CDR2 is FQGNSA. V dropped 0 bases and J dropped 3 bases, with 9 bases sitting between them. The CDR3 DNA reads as TGTGCCAGCAGCTTAGCGTCTCCCCTCTACGAGCAGTACTTC. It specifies CASSLASPLYEQYF.

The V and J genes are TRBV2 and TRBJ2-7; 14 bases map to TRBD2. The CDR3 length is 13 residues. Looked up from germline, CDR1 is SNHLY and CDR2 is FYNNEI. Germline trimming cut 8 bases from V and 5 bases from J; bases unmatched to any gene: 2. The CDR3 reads CASGTSGSNEQYF. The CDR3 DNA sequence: TGTGCCAGCGGGACTAGCGGGAGCAACGAGCAGTACTTC.

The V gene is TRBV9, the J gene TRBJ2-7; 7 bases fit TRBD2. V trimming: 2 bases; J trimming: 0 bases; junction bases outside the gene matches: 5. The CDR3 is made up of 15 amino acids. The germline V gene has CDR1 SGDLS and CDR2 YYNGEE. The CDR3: CASSVESGDSYEQYF. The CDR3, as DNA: TGTGCCAGCAGCGTGGAAAGCGGGGACTCCTACGAGCAGTACTTC.

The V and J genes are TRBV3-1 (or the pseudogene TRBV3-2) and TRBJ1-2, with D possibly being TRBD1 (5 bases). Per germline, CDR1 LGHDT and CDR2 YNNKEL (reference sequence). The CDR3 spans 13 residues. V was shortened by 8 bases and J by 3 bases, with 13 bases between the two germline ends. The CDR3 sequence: CASRTGGDYGYTF. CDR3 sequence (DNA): TGTGCCAGCCGAACCGGGGGGGACTATGGCTACACCTTC.

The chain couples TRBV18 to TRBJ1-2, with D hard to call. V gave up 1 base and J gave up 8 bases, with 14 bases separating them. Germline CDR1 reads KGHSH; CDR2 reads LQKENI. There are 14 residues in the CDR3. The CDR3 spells CASSPQGPLRGYTF. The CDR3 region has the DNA TGTGCCAGCTCACCACAAGGACCTCTTCGGGGCTACACCTTC.

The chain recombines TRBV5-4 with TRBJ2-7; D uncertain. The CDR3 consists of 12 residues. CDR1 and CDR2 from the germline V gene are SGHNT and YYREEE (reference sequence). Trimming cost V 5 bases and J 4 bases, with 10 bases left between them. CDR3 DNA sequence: TGTGCCAGCAGTCTTAGAGAATACGAGCAGTACTTC. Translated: CASSLREYEQYF.

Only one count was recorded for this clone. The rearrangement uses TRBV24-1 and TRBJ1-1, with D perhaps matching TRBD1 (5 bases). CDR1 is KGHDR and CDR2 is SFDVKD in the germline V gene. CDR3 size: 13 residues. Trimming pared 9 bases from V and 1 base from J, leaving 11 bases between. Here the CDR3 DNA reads TGTGCCACCGCGGGGACGGAGAACACTGAAGCTTTCTTT. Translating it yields CATAGTENTEAFF.

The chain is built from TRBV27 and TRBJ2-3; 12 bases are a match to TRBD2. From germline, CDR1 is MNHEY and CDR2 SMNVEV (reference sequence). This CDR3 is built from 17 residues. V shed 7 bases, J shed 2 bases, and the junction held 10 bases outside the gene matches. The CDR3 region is CASIPKLAGGHTDTQYF. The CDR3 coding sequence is TGTGCCAGCATCCCCAAACTAGCGGGGGGCCACACAGATACGCAGTATTTT.

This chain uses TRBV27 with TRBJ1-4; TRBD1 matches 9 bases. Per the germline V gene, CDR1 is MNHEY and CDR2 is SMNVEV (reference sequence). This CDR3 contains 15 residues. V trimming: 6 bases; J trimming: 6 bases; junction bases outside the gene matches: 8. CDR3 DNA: TGTGCCAGCAGACCACAGGGGGCGCGTTATGAAAAACTGTTTTTT. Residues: CASRPQGARYEKLFF.

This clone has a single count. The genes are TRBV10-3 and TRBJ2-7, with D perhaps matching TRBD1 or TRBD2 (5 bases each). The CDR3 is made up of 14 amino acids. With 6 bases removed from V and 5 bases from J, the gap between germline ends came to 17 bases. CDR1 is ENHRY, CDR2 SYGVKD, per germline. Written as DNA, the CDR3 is TGTGCCATCAGGACCGGGACCCCCGGCCACGAGCAGTACTTC. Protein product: CAIRTGTPGHEQYF.

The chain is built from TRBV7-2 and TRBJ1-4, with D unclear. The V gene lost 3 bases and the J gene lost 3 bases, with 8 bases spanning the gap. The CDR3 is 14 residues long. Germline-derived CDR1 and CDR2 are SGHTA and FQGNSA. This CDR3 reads CASSFRQANEKLFF. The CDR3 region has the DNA TGTGCCAGCAGCTTTAGGCAGGCTAATGAAAAACTGTTTTTT.

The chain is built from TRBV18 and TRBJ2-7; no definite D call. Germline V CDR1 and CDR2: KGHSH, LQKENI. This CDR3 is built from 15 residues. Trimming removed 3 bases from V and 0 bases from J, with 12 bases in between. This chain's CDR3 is CASSPRWQISYEQYF. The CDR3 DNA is TGTGCCAGCTCACCTCGGTGGCAGATCTCCTACGAGCAGTACTTC.

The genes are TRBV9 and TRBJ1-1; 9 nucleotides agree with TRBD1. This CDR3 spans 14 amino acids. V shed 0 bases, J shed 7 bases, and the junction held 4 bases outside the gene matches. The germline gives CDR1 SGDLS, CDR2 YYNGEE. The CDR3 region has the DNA TGTGCCAGCAGCGTAGCAGACAGGGGGAATGAAGCTTTCTTT. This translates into CASSVADRGNEAFF.

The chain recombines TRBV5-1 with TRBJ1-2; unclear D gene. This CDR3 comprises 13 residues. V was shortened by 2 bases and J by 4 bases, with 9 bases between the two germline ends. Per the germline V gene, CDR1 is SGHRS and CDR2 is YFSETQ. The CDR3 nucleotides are TGCGCCAGCAGCTTTGAGAGTAGCTATGGCTACACCTTC. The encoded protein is CASSFESSYGYTF. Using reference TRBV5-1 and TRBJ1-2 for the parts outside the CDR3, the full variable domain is KAGVTQTPRYLIKTRGQQVTLSCSPISGHRSVSWYQQTPGQGLQFLFEYFSETQRNKGNFPGRFSGRQFSNSRSEMNVSTLELGDSALYLCASSFESSYGYTFGSGTRLTVV.

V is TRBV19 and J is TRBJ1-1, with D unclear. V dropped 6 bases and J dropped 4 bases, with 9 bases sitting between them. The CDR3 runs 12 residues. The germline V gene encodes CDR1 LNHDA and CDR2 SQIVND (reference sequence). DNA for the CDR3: TGTGCCAGTAGATTCGGGAGCACTGAAGCTTTCTTT. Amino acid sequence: CASRFGSTEAFF.

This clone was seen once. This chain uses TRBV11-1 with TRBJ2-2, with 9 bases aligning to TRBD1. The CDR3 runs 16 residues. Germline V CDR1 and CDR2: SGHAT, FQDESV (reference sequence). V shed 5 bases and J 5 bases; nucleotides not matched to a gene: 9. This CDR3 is CASSQRGQGGTGELFF. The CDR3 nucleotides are TGTGCCAGCAGCCAACGGGGACAGGGTGGAACCGGGGAGCTGTTTTTT.

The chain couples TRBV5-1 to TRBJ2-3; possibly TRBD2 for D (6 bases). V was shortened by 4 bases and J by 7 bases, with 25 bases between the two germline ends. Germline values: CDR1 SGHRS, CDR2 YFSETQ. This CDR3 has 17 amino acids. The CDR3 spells CASSAPLARGSINTQYF. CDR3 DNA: TGCGCCAGCAGCGCTCCACTAGCCCGAGGGTCCATAAATACGCAGTATTTT. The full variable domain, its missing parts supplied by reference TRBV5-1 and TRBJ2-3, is KAGVTQTPRYLIKTRGQQVTLSCSPISGHRSVSWYQQTPGQGLQFLFEYFSETQRNKGNFPGRFSGRQFSNSRSEMNVSTLELGDSALYLCASSAPLARGSINTQYFGPGTRLTVL.

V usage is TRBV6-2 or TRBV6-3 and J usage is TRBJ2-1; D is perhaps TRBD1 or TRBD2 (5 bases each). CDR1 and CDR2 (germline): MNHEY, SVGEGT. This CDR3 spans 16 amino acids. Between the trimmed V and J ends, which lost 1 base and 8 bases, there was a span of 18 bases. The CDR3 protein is CASSYFGGSSRDEQFF. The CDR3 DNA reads TGTGCCAGCAGTTACTTTGGGGGTTCATCACGGGATGAGCAGTTCTTC.

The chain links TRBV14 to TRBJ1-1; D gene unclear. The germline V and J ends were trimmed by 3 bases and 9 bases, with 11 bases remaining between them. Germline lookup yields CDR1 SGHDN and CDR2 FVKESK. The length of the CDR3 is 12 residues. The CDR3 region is CASSQTWAKAFF. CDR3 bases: TGTGCCAGCAGCCAGACCTGGGCTAAAGCTTTCTTT. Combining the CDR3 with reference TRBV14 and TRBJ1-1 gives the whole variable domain EAGVTQFPSHSVIEKGQTVTLRCDPISGHDNLYWYRRVMGKEIKFLLHFVKESKQDESGMPNNRFLAERTGGTYSTLKVQPAELEDSGVYFCASSQTWAKAFFGQGTRLTVV.

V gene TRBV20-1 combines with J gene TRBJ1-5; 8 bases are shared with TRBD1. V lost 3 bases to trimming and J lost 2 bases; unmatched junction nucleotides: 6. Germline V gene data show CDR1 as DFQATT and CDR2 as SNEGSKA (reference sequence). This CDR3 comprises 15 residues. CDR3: CSASNRGGGNQPQHF. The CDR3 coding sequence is TGCAGTGCTAGTAACAGGGGGGGAGGCAATCAGCCCCAGCATTTT.

For the CDR3, the DNA is TGTGCCAGCAGTCCGAGCGGGAGATCGTACGAGCAGTACTTC. Amino acid sequence: CASSPSGRSYEQYF. The V and J genes are TRBV28 and TRBJ2-7; 8 bases are shared with TRBD2. After removal of 5 bases from V and 4 bases from J, the junction contained 7 bases not matched to a gene. Looked up from germline, CDR1 is MDHEN and CDR2 is SYDVKM. The CDR3 sequence is 14 residues long.

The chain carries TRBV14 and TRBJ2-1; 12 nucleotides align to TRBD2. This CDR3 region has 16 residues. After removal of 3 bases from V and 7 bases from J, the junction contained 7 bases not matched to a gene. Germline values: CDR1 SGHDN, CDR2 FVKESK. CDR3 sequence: CASSHAGLAGRNEQFF. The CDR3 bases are TGTGCCAGCAGCCACGCCGGACTAGCGGGGAGAAATGAGCAGTTCTTC.

In DNA, the CDR3 is TGTGCCAGCAGTTACGGACACACAGATACGCAGTATTTT. Its protein is CASSYGHTDTQYF. The V gene is TRBV28, the J gene TRBJ2-3, with D tentatively TRBD1 (5 bases). CDR1 is MDHEN, CDR2 SYDVKM, per germline. The CDR3 has 13 amino acids. V was cut by 4 bases and J by 2 bases, with 7 bases left in between. Full variable domain (missing parts from reference TRBV28 and TRBJ2-3): DVKVTQSSRYLVKRTGEKVFLECVQDMDHENMFWYRQDPGLGLRLIYFSYDVKMKEKGDIPEGYSVSREKKERFSLILESASTNQTSMYLCASSYGHTDTQYFGPGTRLTVL.

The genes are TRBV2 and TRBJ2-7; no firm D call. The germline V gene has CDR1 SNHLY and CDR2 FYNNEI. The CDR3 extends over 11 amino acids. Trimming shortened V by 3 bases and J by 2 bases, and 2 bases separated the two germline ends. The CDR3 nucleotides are TGTGCCAGCAGTGACGCCTACGAGCAGTACTTC. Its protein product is CASSDAYEQYF.

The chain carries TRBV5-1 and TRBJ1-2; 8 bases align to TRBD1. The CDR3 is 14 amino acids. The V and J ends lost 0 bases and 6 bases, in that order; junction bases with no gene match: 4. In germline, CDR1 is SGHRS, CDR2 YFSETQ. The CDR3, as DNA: TGCGCCAGCAGCTTGGATGGGACAGGAAATGGCTACACCTTC. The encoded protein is CASSLDGTGNGYTF. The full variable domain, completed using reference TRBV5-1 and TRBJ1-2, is KAGVTQTPRYLIKTRGQQVTLSCSPISGHRSVSWYQQTPGQGLQFLFEYFSETQRNKGNFPGRFSGRQFSNSRSEMNVSTLELGDSALYLCASSLDGTGNGYTFGSGTRLTVV.

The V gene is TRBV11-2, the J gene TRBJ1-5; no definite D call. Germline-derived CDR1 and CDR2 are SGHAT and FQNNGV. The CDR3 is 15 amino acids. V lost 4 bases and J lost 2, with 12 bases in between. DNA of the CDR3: TGTGCCAGCAGCTCCGACTACTTGGGCAATCAGCCCCAGCATTTT. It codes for CASSSDYLGNQPQHF.